What follows are 30 T cell receptor delta chains derived from one specimen sequenced in a study of gamma-delta T cells after stem cell transplantation (dated by TCRdb to about 2016). Library preparation was by RT-PCR. The instrument was an Illumina MiSeq. TCRdb reran clone calling on the public reads with CATT; rows sharing one DNA sequence were then combined. The sample table records 10,000 to 12,000 delta-chain clones; about two fifths of these occur just once. The ten largest account for more than 2.5% of the sample. The sequenced sample consisted of gamma-delta T cells. These receptors all come from a human donor. It is not recorded whose cells these are; they may come from a transplant donor.

This clone is deemed medium-sized. The sample has other DNA sequences that encode this CDR3 too. The J gene is TRDJ3, the V gene TRDV2; D is undetermined. Deletions cut 0 bases from V and 0 bases from J, with 11 bases between. Germline V CDR1 and CDR2: GEAIGNYY, EKD. This CDR3 has 18 residues. The CDR3 is CACDTGGPRSWDTRQMFF. CDR3 nucleotides: TGTGCCTGTGACACCGGCGGACCCCGCTCCTGGGACACCCGACAGATGTTTTTC.

The chain carries TRDV3 and TRDJ1; 9 positions agree with TRDD3. This CDR3 spans 12 amino acids. Germline assignment: CDR1 TVYSNPD and CDR2 GDNSRS (reference sequence). The CDR3, as DNA: TGTGCAGCCGCACTGGGGGAAAGGGGACTCATCTTT. This encodes CAAALGERGLIF.

V is TRAV29/DV5 and J is TRDJ1; 7 bases are a match to TRDD3. V dropped 0 bases and J dropped 4; count of bases not matched to a gene: 27. The germline V gene encodes CDR1 NSMFDY and CDR2 ISSIKDK. The CDR3 covers 21 residues. CDR3: CAASAPSPTGTGERFIDKLIF. The CDR3 DNA reads TGTGCAGCAAGCGCGCCGTCTCCAACAGGGACTGGGGAAAGGTTTATCGATAAACTCATCTTT.

The gene calls are TRDV3 and TRDJ1; the D gene is possibly TRDD2 (6 bases). The CDR3 runs 15 residues. From germline, CDR1 is TVYSNPD and CDR2 GDNSRS (reference sequence). Between the trimmed V and J ends, which lost 4 bases and 2 bases, there was a span of 20 bases. CDR3 region: CASGLPPWITDKLIF. The CDR3 DNA follows: TGTGCCTCCGGCCTTCCCCCATGGATAACCGATAAACTCATCTTT.

V usage is TRDV3 and J usage is TRDJ1, with 9 nucleotides matching TRDD3. V shed 3 bases, J shed 0 bases, and the junction held 14 bases outside the gene matches. The CDR3 is 17 residues long. Germline CDR1 and CDR2: TVYSNPD and GDNSRS (reference sequence). CDR3 sequence reads: CAFTNPWGIRYTDKLIF. The CDR3 DNA reads TGTGCCTTCACGAATCCCTGGGGGATTCGGTACACCGATAAACTCATCTTT. Full variable domain (missing parts from reference TRDV3 and TRDJ1): CDKVTQSSPDQTVASGSEVVLLCTYDTVYSNPDLFWYRIRPDYSFQFVFYGDNSRSEGADFTQGRFSVKHILTQKAFHLVISPVRTEDSATYYCAFTNPWGIRYTDKLIFGKGTRVTVEP.

This chain joins TRDV1 and TRDJ2; 7 bases match TRDD3. Looked up from germline, CDR1 is TSWWSYY and CDR2 is QGS. The CDR3 length is 22 residues. V was pared by 1 base and J by 1 base, with 21 bases of the junction left unmatched. The CDR3 spells CALGEHCPVLGMGADLTAQLFF. The CDR3 DNA is TGTGCTCTTGGGGAACACTGCCCGGTACTGGGGATGGGGGCGGATTTGACAGCACAACTCTTCTTT.

This chain connects TRDV2 to TRDJ3; 7 nucleotides line up with TRDD3. CDR1 and CDR2 (germline): GEAIGNYY, EKD. Trimming removed 0 bases from V and 6 bases from J; junction bases left unmatched: 13. The CDR3 loop spans 19 amino acids. CDR3: CACDTAGDHTTLDTRQMFF. CDR3 in DNA: TGTGCCTGTGACACCGCGGGGGATCATACCACCTTGGACACCCGACAGATGTTTTTC.

In this sample, this clone is medium-sized (0.01 to 0.1%). This chain connects TRDV2 to TRDJ1; 10 bases align to TRDD3. V gave up 1 base and J gave up 0 bases; unmatched junction bases: 7. The CDR3 loop spans 17 amino acids. The germline gives CDR1 GEAIGNYY, CDR2 EKD. The CDR3 loop reads CACDTGGYRSNTDKLIF. Here the CDR3 DNA reads TGTGCCTGTGACACTGGGGGATACCGGTCTAACACCGATAAACTCATCTTT.

Comments on this clone: A much larger clone differs from this one at a single base, so this may be a read error. This chain connects TRDV2 to TRDJ1, with 7 bases identical to TRDD3. The CDR3 contains 18 residues. V was pared by 5 bases and J by 3 bases, with 20 bases of the junction left unmatched. Per germline, CDR1 GEAIGNYY and CDR2 EKD. CDR3 protein: CACGPDWGSPFYADKLIF. As DNA, the CDR3 is TGTGCCTGTGGGCCTGACTGGGGATCCCCTTTTTACGCCGATAAACTCATCTTT.

The table lists this clone with a few counts. The V and J genes are TRDV3 and TRDJ1; D perhaps matches TRDD2 (9 bases). Germline values: CDR1 TVYSNPD, CDR2 GDNSRS (reference sequence). V was trimmed by 4 bases and J by 2 bases, leaving 35 bases between them. The CDR3 has 20 amino acids. The CDR3 coding sequence is TGTGCCTCCCCCCTGAGCCTCCTTCCTACTGCCCGGGGGATAACCGATAAACTCATCTTT. As protein: CASPLSLLPTARGITDKLIF.

This clone has more than one count but fewer than ten. This chain links TRDV3 with TRDJ1, with TRDD3 matching over 13 bases. From germline, CDR1 is TVYSNPD and CDR2 GDNSRS (reference sequence). Germline trimming cut 3 bases from V and 3 bases from J; bases unmatched to any gene: 13. This CDR3 is 17 amino acids long. The DNA for the CDR3 is TGTGCCTTCCACCAGGGCTACTGGGGGATACGTGCCGATAAACTCATCTTT. Protein sequence: CAFHQGYWGIRADKLIF.

This clone was counted a few times. The chain links TRDV2 to TRDJ3, with 11 bases that match TRDD3. J was trimmed by 0 bases and V by 0 bases; bases with no gene match: 12. Germline V gene lookup returns CDR1 GEAIGNYY and CDR2 EKD. The CDR3 contains 22 residues. The CDR3 protein is CACDTGKLGDTKPSWDTRQMFF. In DNA, the CDR3 is TGTGCCTGTGACACCGGTAAGCTGGGGGATACCAAGCCCTCCTGGGACACCCGACAGATGTTTTTC.

This clone was counted a few times. The chain is built from TRDV1 and TRDJ2; 7 bases are a match to TRDD3. CDR1 is TSWWSYY and CDR2 is QGS in the germline V gene. This CDR3 comprises 18 residues. Losses at the gene ends were 4 bases for V and 0 bases for J; bases not matched to a gene: 11. The DNA for the CDR3 is TGTGCTCTTGGGGCAGGAGTCAGTGGATACGCTTTGACAGCACAACTCTTCTTT. Protein product: CALGAGVSGYALTAQLFF.

This clone was counted between two and nine times. Germline is not matched at one junction end, which may reflect a read error. The chain joins TRDV1 to TRDJ1, with 12 bases that match TRDD3. The CDR3 has 23 amino acids. Germline V CDR1 and CDR2: TSWWSYY, QGS. The CDR3 sequence: CAFGESFWDRRYWGILGPSKLIF. The CDR3 DNA follows: TGTGCTTTTGGGGAGTCATTCTGGGACCGAAGGTACTGGGGGATACTGGGCCCCTCTAAACTCATCTTT.

This clone has only a few counts. The rearrangement joins TRDV1 to TRDJ1; unclear D gene. CDR1 TSWWSYY and CDR2 QGS come from the germline V gene. There are 14 residues in the CDR3. The V and J ends lost 4 bases and 1 base respectively, with 10 bases between them. The CDR3: CALGGDHTTDKLIF. The CDR3 coding sequence is TGTGCTCTTGGGGGAGACCATACCACCGATAAACTCATCTTT.

The chain combines TRDV2 with TRDJ1, with TRDD3 matching over 7 bases. Per the germline V gene, CDR1 is GEAIGNYY and CDR2 is EKD. The CDR3 consists of 20 residues. V dropped 1 base and J dropped 1; count of bases not matched to a gene: 20. CDR3 amino acids: CACDTLVTLGGPKSTDKLIF. The CDR3 nucleotides read TGTGCCTGTGACACGCTTGTGACTCTGGGGGGCCCGAAGAGCACCGATAAACTCATCTTT.

V usage is TRDV1 and J usage is TRDJ1; a possible D gene is TRDD3 (5 bases). Germline V gene sequence: CDR1 TSWWSYY, CDR2 QGS. CDR3 length: 17 amino acids. With 2 bases removed from V and 0 bases from J, the gap between germline ends came to 16 bases. The CDR3: CALGELSRLANTDKLIF. CDR3 DNA sequence: TGTGCTCTTGGGGAATTATCCCGACTGGCAAACACCGATAAACTCATCTTT.

This clone came up a few times. The chain couples TRDV3 to TRDJ1; tentatively, D is TRDD3 (5 bases). This CDR3 has 16 residues. The germline gives CDR1 TVYSNPD, CDR2 GDNSRS (reference sequence). V dropped 5 bases and J dropped 4 bases, with 26 bases sitting between them. The CDR3: CALLGTEAGFSDKLIF. The CDR3 nucleotides are TGTGCCCTATTAGGTACCGAGGCTGGGTTCAGCGATAAACTCATCTTT.

V gene TRDV2 combines with J gene TRDJ3; the D gene is possibly TRDD3 (6 bases). The CDR3 spans 20 residues. Deletions cut 2 bases from V and 18 bases from J, with 37 bases between. CDR1 and CDR2 (germline): GEAIGNYY, EKD. CDR3 residues: CACDILGGYVLSCDTRPMFF. CDR3 bases: TGTGCCTGTGACATCCTTGGGGGCTATGTATTGTCCTGTGACACCCGCCCGATGTTTTTC.

This chain connects TRDV2 to TRDJ1; the match to TRDD3 covers 10 bases. The CDR3 runs 21 residues. The V gene's germline CDR1 is GEAIGNYY and CDR2 EKD. V gave up 0 bases and J gave up 0 bases; unmatched junction bases: 18. The CDR3 region has the DNA TGTGCCTGTGACACCCCCTACGGGGGCTTACGGGGGGATACGAACACCGATAAACTCATCTTT. This encodes CACDTPYGGLRGDTNTDKLIF.

About this clone: A clone one base away is much larger, so this may be a read error. Other nucleotide sequences from this sample produce the same CDR3. The chain has TRDV2 and TRDJ3; 12 bases map to TRDD3. The germline V gene has CDR1 GEAIGNYY and CDR2 EKD. The CDR3 totals 20 residues. In DNA, the CDR3 is TGTGCCTGTGACACCGTAAGTACTGGGGGATACTCCTGGGACACCCGCCAGATGTTTTTC. Translated, it gives CACDTVSTGGYSWDTRQMFF.

This clone ranks as medium-sized. The chain recombines TRDV2 with TRDJ1; possible D gene TRDD3, 6 bases. The CDR3 totals 13 residues. Looked up from germline, CDR1 is GEAIGNYY and CDR2 is EKD. The CDR3 region is CAAWGPYTDKLIF. The CDR3 region has the DNA TGTGCTGCTTGGGGGCCCTACACCGATAAACTCATCTTT.

This clone was detected only a few times. V gene TRAV29/DV5 combines with J gene TRDJ1; TRDD3 matches at 8 bases. The CDR3 sequence is 16 residues long. The J segment lost 1 base and the V segment lost 3 bases, leaving 11 bases of the junction unmatched. Germline assignment: CDR1 NSMFDY and CDR2 ISSIKDK. For the CDR3, the DNA is TGTGCAGCAACCGCCTTGTACTGGGGGTTCACCGATAAACTCATCTTT. Translation: CAATALYWGFTDKLIF. The variable domain in full, completed from reference TRAV29/DV5 and TRDJ1, reads DQQVKQNSPSLSVQEGRISILNCDYTNSMFDYFLWYKKYPAEGPTFLISISSIKDKNEDGRFTVFLNKSAKHLSLHIVPSQPGDSAVYFCAATALYWGFTDKLIFGKGTRVTVEP.

On this clone itself: The TCRdb protein, from a much larger clone, departs from this DNA's translation at residue 12, likely by read error; the protein shown derives from the DNA. This chain joins TRDV2 and TRDJ1; 8 nucleotides line up with TRDD3. The CDR3 has 16 amino acids. The germline V gene encodes CDR1 GEAIGNYY and CDR2 EKD. Here the CDR3 DNA reads TGTGCCTGTGACACTTGTACTGGGGGCCACACCTATAAACTCATCTTT. This encodes CACDTCTGGHTYKLIF.

This clone was seen a few times. V and J are TRDV2 and TRDJ1, with 12 bases fitting TRDD3. CDR1 and CDR2 (germline): GEAIGNYY, EKD. The CDR3 has 16 amino acids. The V segment lost 4 bases and the J segment 1 base; nucleotides outside the gene matches: 6. CDR3 in DNA: TGTGCCTGTGAGGTACTGGGGGATACCCCCACCGATAAACTCATCTTT. It yields the protein CACEVLGDTPTDKLIF.

There are a few counts of this clone. The gene calls are TRDV1 and TRDJ1; D possibly corresponds to TRDD3 (6 bases). The CDR3 consists of 20 residues. Germline-derived CDR1 and CDR2 are TSWWSYY and QGS. V lost 1 base to trimming and J lost 3 bases, with 27 bases between them. For the CDR3, the DNA is TGTGCTCTTGGGGAACGCGGGGTCGATCTGGGGACTCTGTACGCCGATAAACTCATCTTT. Protein product: CALGERGVDLGTLYADKLIF.

Turning to this clone: Compared with germline, one end of the junction differs, possibly owing to a read error. The chain joins TRDV1 to TRDJ1; 9 nucleotides agree with TRDD3. The CDR3 extends over 24 amino acids. CDR1 is TSWWSYY and CDR2 is QGS in the germline V gene. The CDR3 DNA is TGTGCTATTGGGGTTGCTTCCACAGGGGTGTACTGGGGGAGACGCATTTTCCCGACCGGAAAACTCATCTTT. This codes for CAIGVASTGVYWGRRIFPTGKLIF.

The chain employs TRDV1 and TRDJ1, with D unresolved. This CDR3 has 14 residues. The V gene lost 4 bases and the J gene lost 1 base, with 10 bases spanning the gap. In germline, CDR1 is TSWWSYY, CDR2 QGS. CDR3 sequence (DNA): TGTGCTCTTGGGGGAGACCATATCACCGATAAACTCATCTTT. It encodes CALGGDHITDKLIF.

As concerns this clone: This specimen includes other DNA sequences encoding the same CDR3. The V gene is TRDV1, the J gene TRDJ1, with unresolved D. Germline CDR1 and CDR2: TSWWSYY and QGS. The V gene lost 0 bases and the J gene lost 4 bases, with 9 bases spanning the gap. The CDR3 loop spans 14 amino acids. CDR3 DNA: TGTGCTCTTGGGGAACTGGGCCTTAGCGATAAACTCATCTTT. Protein: CALGELGLSDKLIF.

This clone was detected a few times. The rearrangement joins TRDV1 to TRDJ1; D ambiguous. Deletions cut 2 bases from V and 0 bases from J, with 10 bases between. The CDR3 is 15 residues long. Per germline, CDR1 TSWWSYY and CDR2 QGS. CDR3 nucleotide sequence: TGTGCTCTTGGGGAAGGTTGTCGGTACACCGATAAACTCATCTTT. It translates to CALGEGCRYTDKLIF.